This T cell receptor (beta chain) was identified in a study of control samples from healthy donors and cancer patients. Germline V gives CDR1 PRHDT, CDR2 FYEKMQ (reference sequence). Trimming left V 0 bases short and J 10 bases short, with 7 bases between. The CDR3 contains 12 residues. The data were produced by immunoSEQ multiplex PCR, yet TCRdb's version contains in-frame clones alone and is incomplete. The sample carries fewer than 200,000 clones, just over 95% recorded once. Sequenced: blood. The V and J genes are TRBV13 and TRBJ2-1, with a weak D call TRBD1 (5 bases). The sequence came from a woman aged 25 to 39 in good health. Here the CDR3 DNA reads TGTGCCAGCAGCTTAGGTTGGGGCGAGCAGTTCTTC. As protein: CASSLGWGEQFF.